Below, 22 T cell receptor beta chains from the same sample are listed, as sequenced in a study of post-analysis software for immune sequencing data. Study observations and caveats: About 5 TRBV segments were more frequent in patients than controls; TRBV5-6, TRBV5-1 and TRBV20-1 belonged to this group.

Which antigens these TCRs recognize remains unknown. Every TCR beta cDNA library bore unique molecular identifiers. TCRdb fed the PCR reads into MiXCR, producing one record per CDR3 protein. This repertoire shows some 240,000 distinct CDR3 sequences, 36% found once; its top ten account for 4% to 6%. Material for sequencing was blood. Receptors were obtained from a girl under 18 with multiple sclerosis.

This clonotype appeared once. CDR3 nucleotides: TGTGCCAGCAGTTTTCAGGGGGGACAGGGGGCGCCTAACTATGGCTACACCTTC. This sequence encodes CASSFQGGQGAPNYGYTF. V is TRBV12-3 or TRBV12-4 and J is TRBJ1-2; 12 bases match TRBD1. The CDR3 covers 18 residues. Trimming took 3 bases from V and 0 from J; bases not matched to a gene: 8.

The chain recombines TRBV27 with TRBJ1-3; TRBD1 matches 8 bases. The CDR3 length is 15 residues. V gave up 3 bases and J gave up 4 bases; unmatched junction bases: 5. CDR1 and CDR2 (germline): MNHEY, SMNVEV (reference sequence). For the CDR3, the DNA is TGTGCCAGCAGTTTGACAGGGGCCGGGGGAAACACCATATATTTT. The encoded protein is CASSLTGAGGNTIYF.

This clonotype occurred many times. The rearrangement uses TRBV9 and TRBJ2-1, with D hard to call. With 0 bases removed from V and 2 bases from J, the gap between germline ends came to 9 bases. Looked up from germline, CDR1 is SGDLS and CDR2 is YYNGEE. CDR3 size: 15 residues. CDR3: CASSVGREAYNEQFF. The CDR3 DNA sequence: TGTGCCAGCAGCGTAGGTAGAGAGGCCTACAATGAGCAGTTCTTC. The whole variable domain, filled in from reference TRBV9 and TRBJ2-1, reads DSGVTQTPKHLITATGQRVTLRCSPRSGDLSVYWYQQSLDQGLQFLIQYYNGEERAKGNILERFSAQQFPDLHSELNLSSLELGDSALYFCASSVGREAYNEQFFGPGTRLTVL.

The rearrangement links TRBV20-1 to TRBJ1-1, with TRBD1 matching over 12 bases. The CDR3 consists of 14 residues. CDR1 DFQATT and CDR2 SNEGSKA come from the germline V gene (reference sequence). V trimming: 0 bases; J trimming: 11 bases; junction bases outside the gene matches: 7. The CDR3 DNA is TGCAGTGCTAGAGAAATCGGGACAGGGGGCTCGGCTTTCTTT. Its translation: CSAREIGTGGSAFF.

This clonotype was counted only a few times. The chain employs TRBV10-3 and TRBJ2-4; a weak D match, TRBD2 (6 bases). CDR3 length: 16 amino acids. Germline CDR1 is ENHRY and CDR2 is SYGVKD. Trimming cost V 0 bases and J 0 bases, with 9 bases left between them. As DNA, the CDR3 is TGTGCCATCAGTGAGTCTGGGGGGTTAGCCAAAAACATTCAGTACTTC. This encodes CAISESGGLAKNIQYF.

This sequence joins TRBV7-2 and TRBJ2-3; 10 positions agree with TRBD2. The CDR3 spans 16 residues. Germline loops: CDR1 SGHTA, CDR2 FQGNSA. The trim removed 7 bases at V and 2 bases at J, leaving 9 bases unmatched. This CDR3 reads CASTRLAGAVTDTQYF. CDR3 in DNA: TGTGCCAGCACTCGGCTAGCGGGAGCGGTCACAGATACGCAGTATTTT.

The V and J genes are TRBV6-5 and TRBJ2-1; TRBD2 matches 11 bases. With 4 bases clipped from V and 6 bases from J, the junction kept 5 bases outside the gene matches. CDR1 and CDR2 from the germline V gene are MNHEY and SVGAGI. The CDR3 extends over 15 amino acids. The CDR3 DNA reads TGTGCCAGCAGTTCTTCCGGGACTAGCGGCAATGAGCAGTTCTTC. Amino acid sequence: CASSSSGTSGNEQFF.

This clonotype was picked up a small number of times. This rearrangement joins TRBV5-1 to TRBJ1-1; D unclear. Germline values: CDR1 SGHRS, CDR2 YFSETQ. Trimming removed 0 bases from V and 4 bases from J, with 13 bases in between. The CDR3 is 15 amino acids. The CDR3 loop is CASSLASGSGTEAFF. Written as DNA, the CDR3 is TGCGCCAGCAGCTTGGCCTCGGGGTCTGGCACTGAAGCTTTCTTT. The variable domain in full, with the rest retrieved from reference TRBV5-1 and TRBJ1-1, is KAGVTQTPRYLIKTRGQQVTLSCSPISGHRSVSWYQQTPGQGLQFLFEYFSETQRNKGNFPGRFSGRQFSNSRSEMNVSTLELGDSALYLCASSLASGSGTEAFFGQGTRLTVV.

In regard to this clonotype: A clone one base away is much larger, so this may be a read error. The chain has TRBV9 and TRBJ2-3; D is possibly TRBD1 or TRBD2 (5 bases each). Germline CDR1 and CDR2: SGDLS and YYNGEE. The CDR3 consists of 14 residues. CDR3 residues: CASSVAGVTGTQYF. In DNA form, the CDR3 reads TGTGCCAGCAGCGTAGCCGGGGTCACAGGTACGCAGTATTTT.

V and J are TRBV4-1 and TRBJ2-3; no reliable D call. The CDR3 covers 16 residues. CDR1 is MGHRA and CDR2 is YSYEKL in the germline V gene. The V end lost 3 bases, the J end lost 4 bases, and 17 bases lay between the germline ends. The CDR3 loop is CASSQTPLLRPDTQYF. Here the CDR3 DNA reads TGCGCCAGCAGCCAGACCCCATTATTGCGCCCAGATACGCAGTATTTT.

This clonotype has only a few counts. This chain links TRBV12-3 or TRBV12-4 with TRBJ2-5; no clear D. The CDR3 consists of 15 residues. Trimming removed 4 bases at V and 3 bases at J, with 15 bases between. The CDR3 sequence: CASSWENPRKETQYF. Written as DNA, the CDR3 is TGTGCCAGCAGTTGGGAAAATCCCCGGAAAGAGACCCAGTACTTC.

This clonotype was counted only a few times. This sequence joins TRBV5-1 and TRBJ1-1; TRBD1 matches at 8 bases. CDR1 SGHRS and CDR2 YFSETQ come from the germline V gene. CDR3 length: 14 residues. V shed 4 bases, J shed 1 base, and the junction held 3 bases outside the gene matches. Here the CDR3 reads CASSRGQENTEAFF. In nucleotides, the CDR3 is TGCGCCAGCAGCAGGGGACAGGAGAACACTGAAGCTTTCTTT. The full variable domain, its missing parts supplied by reference TRBV5-1 and TRBJ1-1, is KAGVTQTPRYLIKTRGQQVTLSCSPISGHRSVSWYQQTPGQGLQFLFEYFSETQRNKGNFPGRFSGRQFSNSRSEMNVSTLELGDSALYLCASSRGQENTEAFFGQGTRLTVV.

This clonotype has just a few counts. V is TRBV12-3 or TRBV12-4 and J is TRBJ2-3; TRBD1 agrees at 7 bases. The CDR3 totals 13 residues. V trimming: 11 bases; J trimming: 3 bases; junction bases outside the gene matches: 8. CDR3 loop: CACKGGRTDTQYF. CDR3 DNA sequence: TGTGCCTGCAAAGGGGGCCGAACAGATACGCAGTATTTT.

V gene TRBV20-1 combines with J gene TRBJ2-7, with 7 bases aligning to TRBD2. This CDR3 is built from 14 residues. Germline V gives CDR1 DFQATT, CDR2 SNEGSKA (reference sequence). J lost 0 bases, V lost 5 bases, and 7 bases had no gene match. CDR3 amino acids: CSAGSGVFSYEQYF. CDR3 DNA: TGCAGTGCTGGAAGCGGGGTGTTCTCCTACGAGCAGTACTTC.

This clonotype was detected only a few times. This CDR3 is CASSQGPGQGKDEQFF. CDR3 coding DNA: TGTGCCAGCTCTCAAGGTCCGGGACAGGGTAAGGATGAGCAGTTCTTC. The genes are TRBV28 and TRBJ2-1; 9 bases line up with TRBD1. Germline loops: CDR1 MDHEN, CDR2 SYDVKM. V was pared by 8 bases and J by 8 bases, with 16 bases of the junction left unmatched. The CDR3 is 16 residues long.

The table lists this clonotype with a few counts. A read error may be the cause here, since a much bigger clone is one base away. The V call is TRBV27, the J call TRBJ2-5, with a weak D call TRBD1 (6 bases). Per the germline V gene, CDR1 is MNHEY and CDR2 is SMNVEV (reference sequence). The CDR3 is made up of 15 amino acids. Trimming removed 4 bases at V and 11 bases at J, with 23 bases between. The DNA for the CDR3 is TGTGCCAGCAGTTCATTACAGGGAATGGAGAATGAGCAGTACTTC. Residues: CASSSLQGMENEQYF.

The table lists this clonotype with a few counts. A single base separates this from a much larger clone, so it may be a read error. V is TRBV4-1 and J is TRBJ2-3, with D perhaps matching TRBD2 (6 bases). Germline CDR1 is MGHRA and CDR2 is YSYEKL. Trimming took 0 bases from V and 5 from J, leaving 18 bases between them. The CDR3 spans 17 residues. The CDR3 nucleotides are TGCGCCAGCAGCCAAGATGGGGAGACTAGTCTCGGAGATACGCAGTATTTT. It is translated as CASSQDGETSLGDTQYF.

The V gene is TRBV29-1, the J gene TRBJ2-1; TRBD1 might be the D (6 bases). The V and J ends lost 0 bases and 1 base respectively, with 13 bases between them. Germline CDR1 and CDR2: SQVTM and ANQGSEA. This CDR3 has 16 amino acids. In DNA form, the CDR3 reads TGCAGCGTTGAAGATGTCGGCAGGGGTTCCTACAATGAGCAGTTCTTC. Its protein is CSVEDVGRGSYNEQFF.

This clonotype was seen ten or more times. J is TRBJ2-3 and V is TRBV29-1, with D maybe TRBD2 (5 bases). CDR1 SQVTM and CDR2 ANQGSEA come from the germline V gene. The CDR3 contains 15 residues. The V gene lost 2 bases and the J gene lost 1 base, with 13 bases spanning the gap. The CDR3 loop is CSVEYSGSRTDTQYF. In DNA, the CDR3 is TGCAGCGTTGAATACTCGGGGAGCCGCACAGATACGCAGTATTTT.

This clonotype has more than one count but fewer than ten. The chain links TRBV2 to TRBJ1-2; TRBD1 matches at 8 bases. CDR1 is SNHLY, CDR2 FYNNEI, per germline. V trimming: 10 bases; J trimming: 8 bases; junction bases outside the gene matches: 12. CDR3 size: 13 residues. The CDR3 DNA reads TGTGCCACCCTGAGACAGGGGATTCAGGGCTACACCTTC. Its translation: CATLRQGIQGYTF. Full variable domain (remainder filled in from reference TRBV2 and TRBJ1-2): EPEVTQTPSHQVTQMGQEVILRCVPISNHLYFYWYRQILGQKVEFLVSFYNNEISEKSEIFDDQFSVERPDGSNFTLKIRSTKLEDSAMYFCATLRQGIQGYTFGSGTRLTVV.

About this clonotype: Possible read error: a much larger clone is one base away. The J gene is TRBJ1-4, the V gene TRBV5-1; D not resolved. In germline, CDR1 is SGHRS, CDR2 YFSETQ. V was shortened by 4 bases and J by 5 bases, with 12 bases between the two germline ends. This CDR3 spans 14 amino acids. The CDR3 loop is CASSRDPGNEKLFF. Here the CDR3 DNA reads TGCGCCAGCAGCCGAGATCCCGGGAATGAAAAACTGTTTTTT.

This chain uses TRBV7-2 with TRBJ2-7, with 7 positions matching TRBD2. V gave up 5 bases and J gave up 4 bases; unmatched junction bases: 8. CDR1 and CDR2 (germline): SGHTA, FQGNSA. The CDR3 consists of 14 residues. CDR3 in amino acids: CASSPQWGGYEQYF. The CDR3 nucleotides are TGTGCCAGCAGCCCACAGTGGGGGGGTTACGAGCAGTACTTC.